The source of this T cell receptor (beta chain) is a study of T-cell memory formation after mild COVID-19. Study-wide findings and caveats: Proof of SARS-CoV-2 specificity was absent for the second-wave clones that crested on day 37. Among clones contracting day 15 to 85, CD4/CD8 was balanced, whereas later expanders leaned CD4+.

In regard to this clonotype: Its antigen is still unknown.

TCRdb ran MiXCR on the 5' RACE reads and lists one entry per CDR3 protein. This sample yields around 420,000 distinct CDR3 sequences, of which 20% to 25% are seen a single time; roughly 8.9% belongs to the top ten. The sequencing input was PBMCs or a T cell subset sorted from them (not recorded which). This TCR derives from an adult woman who had mild COVID-19 (a few samples of this study predate the infection). Cell type and time point are not known.

The CDR3 protein is CASSLLGQDDYEQYF. The CDR3 DNA is TGTGCCAGCAGTTTACTGGGACAGGATGACTACGAGCAGTACTTC. The V call is TRBV27, the J call TRBJ2-7, with 8 bases aligning to TRBD1. Germline-derived CDR1 and CDR2 are MNHEY and SMNVEV (reference sequence). V gave up 2 bases and J gave up 3 bases; unmatched junction bases: 6. The CDR3 consists of 15 residues.